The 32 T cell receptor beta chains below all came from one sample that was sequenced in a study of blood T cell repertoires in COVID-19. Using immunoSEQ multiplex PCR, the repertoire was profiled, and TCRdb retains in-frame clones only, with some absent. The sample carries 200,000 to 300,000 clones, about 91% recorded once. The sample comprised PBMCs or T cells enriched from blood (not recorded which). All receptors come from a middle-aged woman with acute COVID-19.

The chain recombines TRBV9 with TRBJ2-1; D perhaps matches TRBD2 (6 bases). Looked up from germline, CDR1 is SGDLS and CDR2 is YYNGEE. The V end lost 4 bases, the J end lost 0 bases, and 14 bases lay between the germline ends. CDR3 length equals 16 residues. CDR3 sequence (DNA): TGTGCCAGCAGCACCGGAGGGTTTCTCTCCTACAATGAGCAGTTCTTC. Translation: CASSTGGFLSYNEQFF.

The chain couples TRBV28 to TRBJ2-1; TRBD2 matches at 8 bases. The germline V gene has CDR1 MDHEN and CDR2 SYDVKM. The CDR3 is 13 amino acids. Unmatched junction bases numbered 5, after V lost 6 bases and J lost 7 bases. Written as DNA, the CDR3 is TGTGCCAGCAGGGTGAGCGGGAGAAATGAGCAGTTCTTC. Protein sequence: CASRVSGRNEQFF. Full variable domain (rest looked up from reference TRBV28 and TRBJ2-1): DVKVTQSSRYLVKRTGEKVFLECVQDMDHENMFWYRQDPGLGLRLIYFSYDVKMKEKGDIPEGYSVSREKKERFSLILESASTNQTSMYLCASRVSGRNEQFFGPGTRLTVL.

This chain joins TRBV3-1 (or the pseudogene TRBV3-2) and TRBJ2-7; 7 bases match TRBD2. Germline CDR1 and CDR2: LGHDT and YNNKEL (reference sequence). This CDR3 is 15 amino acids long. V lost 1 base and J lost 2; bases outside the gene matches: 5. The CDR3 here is CASSQGGGPAYEQYF. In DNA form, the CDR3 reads TGTGCCAGCAGCCAAGGGGGAGGGCCGGCCTACGAGCAGTACTTC.

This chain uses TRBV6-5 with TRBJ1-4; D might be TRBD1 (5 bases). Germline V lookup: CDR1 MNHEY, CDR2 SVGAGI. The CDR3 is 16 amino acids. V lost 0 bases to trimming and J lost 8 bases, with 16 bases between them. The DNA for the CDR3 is TGTGCCAGCAGTTACTCGAGTGGGGGGGATGGAGAAAAACTGTTTTTT. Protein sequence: CASSYSSGGDGEKLFF.

CDR3 region: CASSLVGQGETEAFF. The CDR3 DNA reads as TGTGCCAGCAGCTTAGTGGGACAGGGGGAAACTGAAGCTTTCTTT. V and J are TRBV11-2 and TRBJ1-1; 11 positions agree with TRBD1. The CDR3 is 15 residues long. The V gene's germline CDR1 is SGHAT and CDR2 FQNNGV. J was trimmed by 5 bases and V by 1 base; bases with no gene match: 3.

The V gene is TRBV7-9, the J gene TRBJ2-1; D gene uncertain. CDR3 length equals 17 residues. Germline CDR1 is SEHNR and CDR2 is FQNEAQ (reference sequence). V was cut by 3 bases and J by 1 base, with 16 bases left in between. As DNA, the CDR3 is TGTGCCAGCAGCTTTGCAGTTCGTACGACTTCCTACAATGAGCAGTTCTTC. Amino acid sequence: CASSFAVRTTSYNEQFF.

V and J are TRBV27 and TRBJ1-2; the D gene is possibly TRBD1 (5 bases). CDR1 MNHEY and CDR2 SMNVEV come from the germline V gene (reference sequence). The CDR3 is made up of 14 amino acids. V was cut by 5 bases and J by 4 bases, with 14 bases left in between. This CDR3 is CASSPRRGIYGYTF. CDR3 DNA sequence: TGTGCCAGCAGTCCCCGGCGGGGGATCTATGGCTACACCTTC.

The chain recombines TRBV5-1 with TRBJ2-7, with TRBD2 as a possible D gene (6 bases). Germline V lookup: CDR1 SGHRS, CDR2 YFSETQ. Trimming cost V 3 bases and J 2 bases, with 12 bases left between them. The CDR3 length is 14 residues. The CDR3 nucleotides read TGCGCCAGCAGCTCCCTGCCGGGGGCCTACGAGCAGTACTTC. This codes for CASSSLPGAYEQYF.

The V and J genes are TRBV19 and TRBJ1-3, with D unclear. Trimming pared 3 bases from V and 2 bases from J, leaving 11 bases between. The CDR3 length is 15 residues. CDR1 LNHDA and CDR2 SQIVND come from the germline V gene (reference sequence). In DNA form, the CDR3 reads TGTGCCAGTAGTATCTTAACGGGAACTGGAAACACCATATATTTT. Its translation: CASSILTGTGNTIYF.

In DNA, the CDR3 is TGTGCCAGCAGCGTAGCGGGAGAGAATGAGCAGTTCTTC. This codes for CASSVAGENEQFF. The rearrangement links TRBV9 to TRBJ2-1, with a possible D match to TRBD2 (6 bases). The CDR3 runs to 13 residues. The V and J ends lost 0 bases and 7 bases respectively, with 8 bases between them. CDR1 SGDLS and CDR2 YYNGEE come from the germline V gene.

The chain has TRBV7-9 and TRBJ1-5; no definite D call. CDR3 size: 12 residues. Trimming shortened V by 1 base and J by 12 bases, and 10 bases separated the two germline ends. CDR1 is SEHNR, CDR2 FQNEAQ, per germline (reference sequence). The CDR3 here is CASSLESGHQHF. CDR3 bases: TGTGCCAGCAGCTTAGAAAGCGGGCACCAGCATTTT.

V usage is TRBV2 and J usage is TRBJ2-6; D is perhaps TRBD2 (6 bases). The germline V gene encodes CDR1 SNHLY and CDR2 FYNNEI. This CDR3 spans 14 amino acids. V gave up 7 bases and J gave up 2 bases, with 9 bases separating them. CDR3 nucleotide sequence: TGTGCCAGCACGAGGGAGGCTGGGGCCAACGTCCTGACTTTC. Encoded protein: CASTREAGANVLTF.

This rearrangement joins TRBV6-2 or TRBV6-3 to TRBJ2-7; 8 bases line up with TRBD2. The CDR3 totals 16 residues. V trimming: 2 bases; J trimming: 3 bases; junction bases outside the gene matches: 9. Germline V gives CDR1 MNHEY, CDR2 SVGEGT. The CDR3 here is CASSYILVSGDYEQYV. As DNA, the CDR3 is TGTGCCAGCAGTTACATTCTGGTTAGCGGGGACTACGAGCAGTACGTC.

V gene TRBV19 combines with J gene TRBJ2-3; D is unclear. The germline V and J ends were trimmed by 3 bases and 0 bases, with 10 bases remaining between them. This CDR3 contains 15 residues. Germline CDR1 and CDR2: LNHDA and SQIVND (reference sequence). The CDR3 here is CASSIPGRSTDTQYF. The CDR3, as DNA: TGTGCCAGTAGTATTCCAGGCCGAAGCACAGATACGCAGTATTTT.

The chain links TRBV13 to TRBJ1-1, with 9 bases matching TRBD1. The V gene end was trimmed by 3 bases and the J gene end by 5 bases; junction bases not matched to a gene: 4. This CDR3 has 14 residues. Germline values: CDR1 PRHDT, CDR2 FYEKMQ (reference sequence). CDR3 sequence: CASSFGTGRTEAFF. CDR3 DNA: TGTGCCAGCAGCTTCGGGACAGGGAGGACTGAAGCTTTCTTT.

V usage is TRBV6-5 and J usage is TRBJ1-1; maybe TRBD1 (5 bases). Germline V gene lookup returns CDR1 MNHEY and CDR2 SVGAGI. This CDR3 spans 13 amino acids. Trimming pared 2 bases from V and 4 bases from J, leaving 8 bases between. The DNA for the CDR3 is TGTGCCAGCAGTTACGACCAGGGCACTGAAGCTTTCTTT. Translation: CASSYDQGTEAFF.

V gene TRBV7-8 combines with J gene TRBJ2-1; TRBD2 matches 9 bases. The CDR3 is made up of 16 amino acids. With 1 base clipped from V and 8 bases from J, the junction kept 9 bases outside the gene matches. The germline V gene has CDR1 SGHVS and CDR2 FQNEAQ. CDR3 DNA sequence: TGTGCCAGCAGCTTAGAGGGGCTAGCGGGAATGGATGAGCAGTTCTTC. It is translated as CASSLEGLAGMDEQFF.

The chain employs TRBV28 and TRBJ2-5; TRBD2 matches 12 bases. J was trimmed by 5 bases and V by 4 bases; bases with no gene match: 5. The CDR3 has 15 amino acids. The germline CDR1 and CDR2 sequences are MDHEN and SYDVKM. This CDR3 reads CASSSASGRGETQYF. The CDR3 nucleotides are TGTGCCAGCAGTTCTGCTAGCGGGAGGGGGGAGACCCAGTACTTC.

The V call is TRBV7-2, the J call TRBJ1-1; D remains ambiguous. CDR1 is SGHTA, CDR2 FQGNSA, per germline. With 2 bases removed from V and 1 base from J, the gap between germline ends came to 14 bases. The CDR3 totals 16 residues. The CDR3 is CASSLRQGFANTEAFF. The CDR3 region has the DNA TGTGCCAGCAGCTTAAGACAAGGCTTTGCGAACACTGAAGCTTTCTTT.

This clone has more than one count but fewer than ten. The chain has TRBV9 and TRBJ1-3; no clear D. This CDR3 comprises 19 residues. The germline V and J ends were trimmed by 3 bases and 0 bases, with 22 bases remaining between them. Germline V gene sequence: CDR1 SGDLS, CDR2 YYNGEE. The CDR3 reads CASSGLLKSRTSSGNTIYF. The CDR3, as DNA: TGTGCCAGCAGCGGCCTTCTGAAATCTCGAACTAGCTCTGGAAACACCATATATTTT.

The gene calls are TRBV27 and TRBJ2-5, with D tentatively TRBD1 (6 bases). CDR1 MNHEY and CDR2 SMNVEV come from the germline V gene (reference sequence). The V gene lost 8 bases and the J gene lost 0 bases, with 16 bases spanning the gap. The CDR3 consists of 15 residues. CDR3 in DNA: TGTGCCAGCTCACAAGGGGGTGGGTACCAAGAGACCCAGTACTTC. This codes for CASSQGGGYQETQYF.

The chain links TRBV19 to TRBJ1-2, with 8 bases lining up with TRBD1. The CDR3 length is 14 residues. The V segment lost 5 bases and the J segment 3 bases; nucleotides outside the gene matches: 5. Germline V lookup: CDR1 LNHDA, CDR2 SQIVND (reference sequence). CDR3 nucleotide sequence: TGTGCCAGTAGTCCGACAGGGGACCACTATGGCTACACCTTC. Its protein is CASSPTGDHYGYTF.

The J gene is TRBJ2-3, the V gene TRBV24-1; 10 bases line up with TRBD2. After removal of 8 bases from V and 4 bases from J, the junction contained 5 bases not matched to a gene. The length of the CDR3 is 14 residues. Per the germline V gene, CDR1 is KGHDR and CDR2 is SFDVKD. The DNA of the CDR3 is TGTGCCACCAAGAGCGGGAGGGTCGCAGATACGCAGTATTTT. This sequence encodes CATKSGRVADTQYF.

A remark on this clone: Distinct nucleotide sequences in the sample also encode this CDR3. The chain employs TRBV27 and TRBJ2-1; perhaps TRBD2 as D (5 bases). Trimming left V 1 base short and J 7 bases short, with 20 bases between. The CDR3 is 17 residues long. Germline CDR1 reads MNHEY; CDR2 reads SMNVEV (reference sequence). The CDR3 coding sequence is TGTGCCAGCAGTTTATTGCTAGCAGGAGGAATTGGAAATGAGCAGTTCTTC. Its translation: CASSLLLAGGIGNEQFF.

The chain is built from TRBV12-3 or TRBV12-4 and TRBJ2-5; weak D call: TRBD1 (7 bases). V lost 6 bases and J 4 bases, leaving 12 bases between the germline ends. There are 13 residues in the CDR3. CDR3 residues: CASRLQGGETQYF. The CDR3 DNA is TGTGCCAGCAGACTCCAGGGGGGAGAGACCCAGTACTTC.

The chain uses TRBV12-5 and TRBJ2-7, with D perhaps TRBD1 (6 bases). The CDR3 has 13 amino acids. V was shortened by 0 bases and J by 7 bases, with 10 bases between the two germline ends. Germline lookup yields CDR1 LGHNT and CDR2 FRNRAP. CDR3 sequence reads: CASGLVVGGEQYF. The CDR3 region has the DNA TGTGCTAGTGGTTTGGTCGTAGGGGGTGAGCAGTACTTC.

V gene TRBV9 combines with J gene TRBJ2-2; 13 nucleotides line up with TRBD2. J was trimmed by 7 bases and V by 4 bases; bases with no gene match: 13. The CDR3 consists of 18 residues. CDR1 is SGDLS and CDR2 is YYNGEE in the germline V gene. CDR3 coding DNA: TGTGCCAGCAGCCCAGGACTAGCGGGAGTATGGGGGGACGGGGAGCTGTTTTTT. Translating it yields CASSPGLAGVWGDGELFF. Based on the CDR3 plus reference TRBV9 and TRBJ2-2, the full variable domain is DSGVTQTPKHLITATGQRVTLRCSPRSGDLSVYWYQQSLDQGLQFLIQYYNGEERAKGNILERFSAQQFPDLHSELNLSSLELGDSALYFCASSPGLAGVWGDGELFFGEGSRLTVL.

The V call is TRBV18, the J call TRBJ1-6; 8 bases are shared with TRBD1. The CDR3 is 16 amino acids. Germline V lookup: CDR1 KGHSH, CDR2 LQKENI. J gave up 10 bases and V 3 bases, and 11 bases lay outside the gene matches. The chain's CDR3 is CASSPTPGGQGSPLHF. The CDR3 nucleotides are TGTGCCAGCTCACCCACCCCCGGCGGACAGGGCTCACCCCTCCACTTT.

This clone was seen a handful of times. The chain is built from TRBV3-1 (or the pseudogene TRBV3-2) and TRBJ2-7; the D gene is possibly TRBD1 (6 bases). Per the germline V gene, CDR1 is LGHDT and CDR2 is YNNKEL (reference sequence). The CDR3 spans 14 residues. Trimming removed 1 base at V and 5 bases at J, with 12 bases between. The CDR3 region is CASSQVVGAHEQYV. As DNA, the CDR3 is TGTGCCAGCAGCCAAGTGGTGGGGGCGCACGAGCAGTACGTC.

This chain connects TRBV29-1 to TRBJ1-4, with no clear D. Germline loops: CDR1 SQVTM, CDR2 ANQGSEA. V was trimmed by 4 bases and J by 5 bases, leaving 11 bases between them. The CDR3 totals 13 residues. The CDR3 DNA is TGCAGCGTTGCTGAAGCGATCAATGAAAAACTGTTTTTT. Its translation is CSVAEAINEKLFF.

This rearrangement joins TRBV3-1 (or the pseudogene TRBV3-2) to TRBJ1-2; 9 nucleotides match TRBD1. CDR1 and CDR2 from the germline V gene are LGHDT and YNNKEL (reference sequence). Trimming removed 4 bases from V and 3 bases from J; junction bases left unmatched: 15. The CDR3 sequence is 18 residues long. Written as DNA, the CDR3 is TGTGCCAGCAGCCTACGTCCCGGGACAGGGCGGGGGGACTATGGCTACACCTTC. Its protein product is CASSLRPGTGRGDYGYTF.

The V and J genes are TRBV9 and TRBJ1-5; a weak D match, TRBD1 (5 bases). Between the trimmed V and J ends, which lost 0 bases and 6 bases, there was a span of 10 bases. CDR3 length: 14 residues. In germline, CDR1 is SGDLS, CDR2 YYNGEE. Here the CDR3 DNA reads TGTGCCAGCAGCGTAGAAGGGGTGTCTCAGCCCCAGCATTTT. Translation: CASSVEGVSQPQHF.